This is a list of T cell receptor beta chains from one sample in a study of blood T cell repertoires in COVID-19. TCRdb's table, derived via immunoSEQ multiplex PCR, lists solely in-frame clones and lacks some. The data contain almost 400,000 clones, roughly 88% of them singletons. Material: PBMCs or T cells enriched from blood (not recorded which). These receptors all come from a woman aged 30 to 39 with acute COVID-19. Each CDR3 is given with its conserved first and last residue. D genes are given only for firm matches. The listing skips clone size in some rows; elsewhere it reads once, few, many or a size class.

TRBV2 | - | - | CASSKKGVGTEAFF
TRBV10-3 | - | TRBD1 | CATSYPGQGVYEQYF
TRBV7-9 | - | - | CASSSDEKLFF
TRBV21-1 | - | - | CASSKGKGVNSYNEQFF
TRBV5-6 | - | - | CASSPPGSSYNSPLHF
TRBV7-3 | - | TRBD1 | CASSPDRGPEYGYTF
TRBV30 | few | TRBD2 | CAWRGTSIGEQFF
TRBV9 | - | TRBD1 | CASSAGQGVLYEQYF
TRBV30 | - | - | CAWRTASSYNSPLHF
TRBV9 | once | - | CASSVGSSYNSPLHF
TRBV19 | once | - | CASSEQGRGPGVDTEAFF
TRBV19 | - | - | CASSIAPGVEPQHF
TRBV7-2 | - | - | CASSLKASDTAAQYF
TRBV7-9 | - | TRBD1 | CASSTGGGQPQHF
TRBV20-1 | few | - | CSASHIEQYF
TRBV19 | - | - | CASSIGPPLKEQYF
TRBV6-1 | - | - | CASSEWGENEKLFF
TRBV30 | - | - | CAWSDGGGYTF
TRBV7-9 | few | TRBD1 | CASSAPSQGSYEQYF
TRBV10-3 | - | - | CAISPYRGVYEQYF
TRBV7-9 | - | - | CASSPGHLLNTEAFF
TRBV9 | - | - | CASTGPGELFF
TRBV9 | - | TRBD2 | CASSVEGLAVNEQFF
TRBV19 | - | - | CASSMGSDRPANYGYTF
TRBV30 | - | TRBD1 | CAWSVGQFGTDTQYF
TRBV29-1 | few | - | CSVPVETHIANTGELFF
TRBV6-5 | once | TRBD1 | CASSYGQGNQPQHF
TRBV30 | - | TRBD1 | CASETGATNTEAFF
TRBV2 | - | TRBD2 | CASSDPGRVDTQYF
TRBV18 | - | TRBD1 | CASSRQGATDEQFF
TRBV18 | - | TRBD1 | CASSFGQGTTEAFF
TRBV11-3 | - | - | CASTSPPQGGDTEAFF
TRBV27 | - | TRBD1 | CASSFGTGTGGRFRLYEQYF
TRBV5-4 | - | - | CASSQRLTNSPLHF
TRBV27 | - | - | CASSLGGARTGELFF
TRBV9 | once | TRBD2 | CASSGTLAGVTKETQYF
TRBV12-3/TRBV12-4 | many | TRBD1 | CASTSGQPYEQYF
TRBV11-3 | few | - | CATDLAGANLVPEAFF
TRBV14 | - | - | CASTPFQGSTEAFF
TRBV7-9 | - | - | CASSLGVTGTGELFF
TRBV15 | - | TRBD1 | CATSRLPRTGEGRYGYTF
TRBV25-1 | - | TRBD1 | CASSARQGFGYTF
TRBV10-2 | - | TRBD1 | CASRPRGTGVGNTIYF